Shown below are 30 T cell receptor beta chains from a single sample sequenced in a study of T cell responses to AZD1222 COVID-19 vaccine (TCRdb year 2021). Library preparation employed the immunoSEQ multiplex PCR assay. What TCRdb holds here is the immuneACCESS table cut down to in-frame rearrangements. Part of the clones is not present; checked against another copy, under half of the missing clones reflect an unresolved V gene, and the others are unexplained. For this sample the table gives about 100,000 clones, of which approximately 89% were detected only once. In total, the top ten clones hold over 4% of the sample. The sample's time point label is to be understood as: baseline before first vaccination. The meaning of the sample's treatment or condition label: meningococcal conjugate vaccine given as trial control. Sequences were derived from peripheral blood, sampled on day 0 of MenACWY control vaccination. All receptors come from an adult in good health.

The V and J genes are TRBV7-2 and TRBJ1-5; D might be TRBD1 (6 bases). The germline V and J ends were trimmed by 4 bases and 9 bases, with 10 bases remaining between them. The CDR3 length is 12 residues. Looked up from germline, CDR1 is SGHTA and CDR2 is FQGNSA. The CDR3 protein is CASSSGGRPQHF. The CDR3 DNA follows: TGTGCCAGCAGCTCGGGGGGGCGGCCCCAGCATTTT.

CDR3 protein: CASSLTGVTTDTQYF. The CDR3 DNA reads TGTGCCAGCAGCTTAACAGGGGTAACCACAGATACGCAGTATTTT. This rearrangement joins TRBV7-3 to TRBJ2-3, with TRBD1 as a possible D gene (5 bases). CDR3 size: 15 residues. CDR1 SGHTA and CDR2 FQGTGA come from the germline V gene. Trimming cost V 0 bases and J 2 bases, with 9 bases left between them.

The chain has TRBV7-2 and TRBJ1-4, with D hard to call. The CDR3 runs to 15 residues. The germline CDR1 and CDR2 sequences are SGHTA and FQGNSA. V was cut by 8 bases and J by 3 bases, with 16 bases left in between. The CDR3 region is CASRRHPAANEKLFF. The CDR3 DNA reads as TGTGCCAGCCGTAGACATCCGGCGGCTAATGAAAAACTGTTTTTT.

Points on this clone: Its ends do not fully match the called genes, so a read error is possible. The chain joins TRBV28 to TRBJ1-2; 8 positions agree with TRBD1. The CDR3 is 12 residues long. In germline, CDR1 is MDHEN, CDR2 SYDVKM. The CDR3 nucleotides read TGTGCCAGCAGTACACCCCCGGACAGGGTCAACTTC. Translated: CASSTPPDRVNF.

This clone was counted a few times. The chain couples TRBV29-1 to TRBJ1-2; possible D gene TRBD1, 5 bases. V lost 6 bases, J lost 4 bases, and 18 bases lay in between. This CDR3 is built from 14 residues. Germline CDR1 and CDR2: SQVTM and ANQGSEA. The CDR3 loop reads CSVVVGAQGYGYTF. CDR3 nucleotides: TGCAGCGTCGTGGTTGGGGCGCAGGGCTATGGCTACACCTTC. Together with reference TRBV29-1 and TRBJ1-2, the CDR3 gives the full variable domain: SAVISQKPSRDICQRGTSLTIQCQVDSQVTMMFWYRQQPGQSLTLIATANQGSEATYESGFVIDKFPISRPNLTFSTLTVSNMSPEDSSIYLCSVVVGAQGYGYTFGSGTRLTVV.

This chain joins TRBV27 and TRBJ2-5, with D possibly TRBD2 on 6 matching bases. The CDR3 totals 15 residues. The germline gives CDR1 MNHEY, CDR2 SMNVEV (reference sequence). V was trimmed by 5 bases and J by 3 bases, leaving 16 bases between them. CDR3 bases: TGTGCCAGCAGTCGCCGACTAGTCAGTAAAGAGACCCAGTACTTC. Protein: CASSRRLVSKETQYF.

Written as DNA, the CDR3 is TGCGCCAGCAGCCAAGATACAGGGACGCTGGCTGAAGCTTTCTTT. Translation: CASSQDTGTLAEAFF. The chain links TRBV4-3 to TRBJ1-1, with a weak D call TRBD1 (6 bases). The CDR3 is made up of 15 amino acids. V lost 0 bases and J 6 bases, leaving 14 bases between the germline ends. Germline V lookup: CDR1 LGHNA, CDR2 YSLEER.

The genes are TRBV11-1 and TRBJ2-1, with 8 bases fitting TRBD1. Germline-derived CDR1 and CDR2 are SGHAT and FQDESV (reference sequence). V dropped 3 bases and J dropped 7; count of bases not matched to a gene: 8. CDR3 length: 15 residues. CDR3 DNA sequence: TGTGCCAGCAGCTTTGCTGGACAGGGAATGAATGAGCAGTTCTTC. Translated, it gives CASSFAGQGMNEQFF.

The rearrangement joins TRBV27 to TRBJ2-2; TRBD1 matches 7 bases. After removal of 7 bases from V and 4 bases from J, the junction contained 9 bases not matched to a gene. Germline V gene lookup returns CDR1 MNHEY and CDR2 SMNVEV (reference sequence). The CDR3 has 15 amino acids. CDR3: CASTGWTGATGELFF. The CDR3 nucleotides read TGTGCCAGCACAGGGTGGACAGGAGCCACCGGGGAGCTGTTTTTT.

The chain uses TRBV9 and TRBJ2-3; D gene uncertain. Germline CDR1 reads SGDLS; CDR2 reads YYNGEE. V lost 0 bases and J lost 4, with 9 bases in between. This CDR3 region has 14 residues. The CDR3 sequence is CASSVVPDPDTQYF. The CDR3 DNA follows: TGTGCCAGCAGCGTAGTGCCAGACCCAGATACGCAGTATTTT.

The genes are TRBV15 and TRBJ1-2; TRBD1 matches at 8 bases. In germline, CDR1 is LNHNV, CDR2 YYDKDF (reference sequence). The CDR3 consists of 15 residues. V trimming: 3 bases; J trimming: 8 bases; junction bases outside the gene matches: 11. CDR3 in DNA: TGTGCCACCAGCAGGGGACAGGAGCCGGCTTGGGGCTACACCTTC. As protein: CATSRGQEPAWGYTF.

The chain carries TRBV7-9 and TRBJ1-6, with D unclear. The CDR3 length is 12 residues. Germline V CDR1 and CDR2: SEHNR, FQNEAQ (reference sequence). V shed 0 bases and J shed 7 bases, with 1 base lying between them. The chain's CDR3 is CASSLANSPLHF. Written as DNA, the CDR3 is TGTGCCAGCAGCTTAGCCAATTCACCCCTCCACTTT.

This rearrangement joins TRBV21-1 to TRBJ2-5; the table's D call, TRBD2, was not checked against the DNA. TRBV21-1 is deemed a pseudogene. The CDR3 covers 13 residues. CDR3 sequence reads: CASSKAAQETQYF. Written as DNA, the CDR3 is TGTGCCAGCAGCAAAGCAGCCCAAGAGACCCAGTACTTC.

This chain joins TRBV7-2 and TRBJ2-1; D is undetermined. Germline loops: CDR1 SGHTA, CDR2 FQGNSA. Trimming shortened V by 5 bases and J by 8 bases, and 16 bases separated the two germline ends. The CDR3 has 14 residues. In nucleotides, the CDR3 is TGTGCCAGCAGCAGTACGCCTAGTGTCTATGAGCAGTTCTTC. Translated: CASSSTPSVYEQFF. The full variable domain, with the rest looked up from reference TRBV7-2 and TRBJ2-1, is GAGVSQSPSNKVTEKGKDVELRCDPISGHTALYWYRQSLGQGLEFLIYFQGNSAPDKSGLPSDRFSAERTGGSVSTLTIQRTQQEDSAVYLCASSSTPSVYEQFFGPGTRLTVL.

V usage is TRBV7-2 and J usage is TRBJ1-5; D call uncertain. The CDR3 has 12 amino acids. V was pared by 2 bases and J by 7 bases, with 6 bases between. Germline CDR1 is SGHTA and CDR2 is FQGNSA. The CDR3: CASSLLGQPQHF. DNA of the CDR3: TGTGCCAGCAGCTTACTGGGGCAGCCCCAGCATTTT. Variable domain in full (rest from reference TRBV7-2 and TRBJ1-5): GAGVSQSPSNKVTEKGKDVELRCDPISGHTALYWYRQSLGQGLEFLIYFQGNSAPDKSGLPSDRFSAERTGGSVSTLTIQRTQQEDSAVYLCASSLLGQPQHFGDGTRLSIL.

This clone was counted a few times. The CDR3 region is CASSLGDHYGYTF. DNA for the CDR3: TGTGCCAGCTCACTGGGGGACCACTATGGCTACACCTTC. The rearrangement links TRBV18 to TRBJ1-2; maybe TRBD1 (5 bases). The CDR3 length is 13 residues. Deletions cut 4 bases from V and 3 bases from J, with 9 bases between. The germline V gene has CDR1 KGHSH and CDR2 LQKENI. Complete variable domain (other parts from reference TRBV18 and TRBJ1-2): NAGVMQNPRHLVRRRGQEARLRCSPMKGHSHVYWYRQLPEEGLKFMVYLQKENIIDESGMPKERFSAEFPKEGPSILRIQQVVRGDSAAYFCASSLGDHYGYTFGSGTRLTVV.

The DNA of the CDR3 is TGTGCCAGTACCCCACCCGGGGCAGGGAACTATGGCTACACCTTC. Translation: CASTPPGAGNYGYTF. The chain recombines TRBV19 with TRBJ1-2, with D possibly matching TRBD1 (5 bases). Trimming cost V 7 bases and J 2 bases, with 17 bases left between them. From germline, CDR1 is LNHDA and CDR2 SQIVND (reference sequence). This CDR3 contains 15 residues.

The chain combines TRBV5-4 with TRBJ1-2; D ambiguous. Germline CDR1 SGHNT, CDR2 YYREEE (reference sequence). This CDR3 has 14 residues. The germline V and J ends were trimmed by 4 bases and 5 bases, with 15 bases remaining between them. The CDR3 loop reads CASSPVVASYGYTF. CDR3 sequence (DNA): TGTGCCAGCAGCCCAGTTGTGGCTTCATATGGCTACACCTTC. Full variable domain (missing parts from reference TRBV5-4 and TRBJ1-2): ETGVTQSPTHLIKTRGQQVTLRCSSQSGHNTVSWYQQALGQGPQFIFQYYREEENGRGNFPPRFSGLQFPNYSSELNVNALELDDSALYLCASSPVVASYGYTFGSGTRLTVV.

This rearrangement joins TRBV10-2 to TRBJ2-3; 7 bases fit TRBD2. The CDR3 is 14 residues long. The V and J ends lost 8 bases and 4 bases, in that order; junction bases with no gene match: 9. Germline loops: CDR1 WSHSY, CDR2 SAAADI. The CDR3 protein is CASCPAGAADTQYF. Here the CDR3 DNA reads TGCGCCAGCTGCCCCGCGGGAGCAGCAGATACGCAGTATTTT.

V is TRBV5-1 and J is TRBJ1-1, with D possibly matching TRBD1 (6 bases). The germline CDR1 and CDR2 sequences are SGHRS and YFSETQ. The CDR3 extends over 15 amino acids. V gave up 1 base and J gave up 1 base, with 11 bases separating them. The CDR3 bases are TGCGCCAGCAGCTTGACGGCAGGGGCGAACACTGAAGCTTTCTTT. This codes for CASSLTAGANTEAFF.

This chain links TRBV12-5 with TRBJ2-3; 8 nucleotides line up with TRBD2. V was clipped by 6 bases and J by 2 bases; unmatched bases: 10. Germline CDR1 reads LGHNT; CDR2 reads FRNRAP. The CDR3 is 16 amino acids. CDR3 DNA: TGTGCTAGTGGCGTGGGGGAGCGGGGGATCACAGATACGCAGTATTTT. It encodes CASGVGERGITDTQYF.

The chain uses TRBV6-6 and TRBJ1-4, with 9 bases identical to TRBD1. CDR3 length equals 15 residues. V was clipped by 6 bases and J by 8 bases; unmatched bases: 10. Germline assignment: CDR1 MNHNY and CDR2 SVGAGI (reference sequence). The CDR3 bases are TGTGCCAGCAGGACAGGGGGGGAATTAAGGGAAAAACTGTTTTTT. It specifies CASRTGGELREKLFF.

J is TRBJ2-1 and V is TRBV29-1; D ambiguous. CDR1 is SQVTM and CDR2 is ANQGSEA in the germline V gene. The CDR3 totals 17 residues. V was pared by 2 bases and J by 6 bases, with 23 bases between. The CDR3 sequence: CSVELGQNPIPPNEQFF. DNA for the CDR3: TGCAGCGTTGAACTAGGGCAAAACCCGATTCCGCCCAATGAGCAGTTCTTC.

Only one count was recorded for this clone. J is TRBJ1-4 and V is TRBV27; D is uncertain. Germline V gives CDR1 MNHEY, CDR2 SMNVEV (reference sequence). This CDR3 has 13 residues. The ends were cut back, 3 bases at V and 4 bases at J, with 6 bases in the middle. CDR3 sequence (DNA): TGTGCCAGCAGTTTCTTCTTTAATGAAAAACTGTTTTTT. Translating gives CASSFFFNEKLFF. The full variable domain, in which reference TRBV27 and TRBJ1-4 provide the parts outside the CDR3, is EAQVTQNPRYLITVTGKKLTVTCSQNMNHEYMSWYRQDPGLGLRQIYYSMNVEVTDKGDVPEGYKVSRKEKRNFPLILESPSPNQTSLYFCASSFFFNEKLFFGSGTQLSVL.

The chain couples TRBV10-1 to TRBJ2-1, with 9 bases aligning to TRBD1. The CDR3 length is 18 residues. Germline CDR1 is WNHNN and CDR2 is SYGVQD (reference sequence). Losses at the gene ends were 8 bases for V and 1 base for J; bases not matched to a gene: 15. The CDR3 spells CASGDRENRGGSYNEQFF. Here the CDR3 DNA reads TGCGCCAGCGGGGACAGGGAGAACCGCGGTGGGTCCTACAATGAGCAGTTCTTC.

The CDR3 sequence is CASSPRRAGYTF. DNA of the CDR3: TGTGCCAGTAGCCCTAGGAGGGCCGGCTACACCTTC. The V gene is TRBV19, the J gene TRBJ1-2; D is unclear. V was pared by 6 bases and J by 8 bases, with 13 bases between. Germline V CDR1 and CDR2: LNHDA, SQIVND (reference sequence). This CDR3 region has 12 residues.

The V gene is TRBV7-9, the J gene TRBJ1-5, with D tentatively TRBD1 (6 bases). CDR1 and CDR2 (germline): SEHNR, FQNEAQ (reference sequence). V was pared by 6 bases and J by 3 bases, with 12 bases between. CDR3 length: 14 residues. The CDR3 DNA follows: TGTGCCAGCAGTTACGCAGGGGACAATCAGCCCCAGCATTTT. Translation: CASSYAGDNQPQHF.

The J gene is TRBJ1-1, the V gene TRBV27, with 7 bases lining up with TRBD1. Trimming at V came to 5 bases and at J to 0 bases, leaving 6 bases not matched to a gene. CDR3 length: 15 amino acids. From germline, CDR1 is MNHEY and CDR2 SMNVEV (reference sequence). The CDR3 here is CASSDRVPMNTEAFF. In DNA, the CDR3 is TGTGCCAGCAGTGACAGGGTGCCCATGAACACTGAAGCTTTCTTT.

The chain uses TRBV5-1 and TRBJ2-1; 7 bases line up with TRBD1. J lost 0 bases, V lost 4 bases, and 16 bases had no gene match. The CDR3 has 19 residues. Germline CDR1 is SGHRS and CDR2 is YFSETQ. CDR3 in DNA: TGCGCCAGCAGCCCCCGACAGGGAGTGGCCTGGAGCTCCTACAATGAGCAGTTCTTC. The encoded protein is CASSPRQGVAWSSYNEQFF.

The V gene is TRBV7-9, the J gene TRBJ1-1; 9 nucleotides agree with TRBD1. Germline CDR1 SEHNR, CDR2 FQNEAQ (reference sequence). This CDR3 contains 13 residues. The ends lost 8 bases at V and 4 bases at J; junction bases unmatched: 5. In DNA, the CDR3 is TGTGCCAGCGTACAGGGGGCGAGCACTGAAGCTTTCTTT. This encodes CASVQGASTEAFF.